Below, 30 T cell receptor beta chains from the same sample are listed, as sequenced in a study of cytomegalovirus exposure and HLA in healthy donors (dated by TCRdb to 2017 to 2019). The library relied on the immunoSEQ multiplex PCR assay. For the multiplex PCR, a mixture combining 60 forward primers for TCR Vbeta segments and 13 reverse primers for TCR Jbeta segments was used. What TCRdb holds here is the immuneACCESS table cut down to in-frame rearrangements. Part of the clones is not present; checked against another copy, under half of the missing clones reflect an unresolved V gene, and the others are unexplained. Counted in this sample were 150,000 or so clones; less than 90% of them appeared once. The ten top clones hold 4.1% of the sample. Sequencing was done on a sample of PBMCs. The receptor source for this set is a man aged 50 to 60 in good health and CMV-seropositive.

The chain recombines TRBV9 with TRBJ1-6, with 7 bases identical to TRBD1. This CDR3 comprises 18 residues. V lost 3 bases and J lost 0; bases outside the gene matches: 9. Germline CDR1 reads SGDLS; CDR2 reads YYNGEE. DNA for the CDR3: TGTGCCAGCAGCGCCCCCCCGGGACAGAGCTCCTATAATTCACCCCTCCACTTT. Protein product: CASSAPPGQSSYNSPLHF.

The chain links TRBV5-5 to TRBJ2-7; 9 nucleotides align to TRBD1. CDR1 is SGHKS and CDR2 is YYEKEE in the germline V gene (reference sequence). The CDR3 is 12 residues long. The CDR3 here is CASSSPGQGMIV. The CDR3 DNA reads TGTGCCAGCAGCTCACCGGGACAGGGTATGATAGTC.

J is TRBJ2-4 and V is TRBV10-1; perhaps TRBD1 as D (6 bases). V lost 8 bases, J lost 1 base, and 18 bases lay in between. Germline-derived CDR1 and CDR2 are WNHNN and SYGVQD (reference sequence). The length of the CDR3 is 16 residues. CDR3 residues: CASYSDRTLAKNIQYF. The CDR3 region has the DNA TGCGCCAGCTACTCGGACAGAACTCTCGCCAAAAACATTCAGTACTTC.

The chain recombines TRBV5-1 with TRBJ2-5; TRBD2 matches 7 bases. There are 15 residues in the CDR3. From germline, CDR1 is SGHRS and CDR2 YFSETQ. J was trimmed by 5 bases and V by 4 bases; bases with no gene match: 11. The CDR3 sequence is CASSPAGDTGETQYF. CDR3 coding DNA: TGCGCCAGCAGCCCGGCGGGGGATACGGGGGAGACCCAGTACTTC.

The CDR3 DNA reads as TGTGCCAGCACCGACACTAGTACCTACGAGCAGTACTTC. It translates to CASTDTSTYEQYF. The V call is TRBV28, the J call TRBJ2-7, with TRBD2 as a possible D gene (5 bases). Germline V gene lookup returns CDR1 MDHEN and CDR2 SYDVKM. The CDR3 consists of 13 residues. V dropped 7 bases and J dropped 2 bases, with 12 bases sitting between them.

A single count supports this clone. The J gene is TRBJ2-2, the V gene TRBV5-5; 8 bases map to TRBD2. Per the germline V gene, CDR1 is SGHKS and CDR2 is YYEKEE (reference sequence). J lost 0 bases, V lost 0 bases, and 4 bases had no gene match. There are 17 residues in the CDR3. In nucleotides, the CDR3 is TGTGCCAGCAGCTTGGAGGTGCGGGGGGCGAACACCGGGGAGCTGTTTTTT. Translated: CASSLEVRGANTGELFF.

The chain has TRBV5-1 and TRBJ2-2, with D maybe TRBD2 (6 bases). CDR3 length equals 15 residues. Trimming took off 1 base at V and 1 base at J, with 8 bases between the two ends. CDR1 is SGHRS and CDR2 is YFSETQ in the germline V gene. Written as DNA, the CDR3 is TGCGCCAGCAGCTTGTCGGGGGAGAACACCGGGGAGCTGTTTTTT. It yields the protein CASSLSGENTGELFF.

The chain links TRBV10-1 to TRBJ2-3; D perhaps matches TRBD1 (6 bases). V lost 2 bases and J lost 0, with 21 bases in between. The CDR3 is 19 amino acids. Germline-derived CDR1 and CDR2 are WNHNN and SYGVQD (reference sequence). The CDR3 DNA sequence: TGCGCCAGCAGTGAGACCCGACAGGACAGCCAGACTAGCACAGATACGCAGTATTTT. The encoded protein is CASSETRQDSQTSTDTQYF.

J is TRBJ2-2 and V is TRBV4-2; TRBD2 matches at 11 bases. After removal of 0 bases from V and 7 bases from J, the junction contained 10 bases not matched to a gene. Germline V gene lookup returns CDR1 LGHNA and CDR2 YNFKEQ. CDR3 length: 18 amino acids. CDR3 sequence (DNA): TGTGCCAGCAGCCAAGATTGGGTTAGCGGGGGGGCGAACGGGGAGCTGTTTTTT. Protein sequence: CASSQDWVSGGANGELFF.

The chain links TRBV19 to TRBJ2-7; weak D call: TRBD1 (5 bases). There are 14 residues in the CDR3. Trimming took off 3 bases at V and 4 bases at J, with 13 bases between the two ends. The germline CDR1 and CDR2 sequences are LNHDA and SQIVND (reference sequence). This CDR3 is CASSMAQGSYEQYF. The CDR3 bases are TGTGCCAGTAGTATGGCGCAGGGAAGTTACGAGCAGTACTTC.

The gene calls are TRBV9 and TRBJ2-2, with D possibly being TRBD2 (5 bases). The CDR3 totals 16 residues. The V end lost 0 bases, the J end lost 5 bases, and 14 bases lay between the germline ends. In germline, CDR1 is SGDLS, CDR2 YYNGEE. DNA for the CDR3: TGTGCCAGCAGCGTAGCTGCGGGCCCGAGTACCGGGGAGCTGTTTTTT. This encodes CASSVAAGPSTGELFF. The variable domain in full, completed from reference TRBV9 and TRBJ2-2, reads DSGVTQTPKHLITATGQRVTLRCSPRSGDLSVYWYQQSLDQGLQFLIQYYNGEERAKGNILERFSAQQFPDLHSELNLSSLELGDSALYFCASSVAAGPSTGELFFGEGSRLTVL.

This clone occurred a few times. This chain uses TRBV7-3 with TRBJ2-1; TRBD1 agrees at 7 bases. Looked up from germline, CDR1 is SGHTA and CDR2 is FQGTGA. This CDR3 region has 15 residues. The V segment lost 0 bases and the J segment 4 bases; nucleotides outside the gene matches: 3. Written as DNA, the CDR3 is TGTGCCAGCAGCTTAACAGGGGGCCTATACAATGAGCAGTTCTTC. Amino acid sequence: CASSLTGGLYNEQFF.

V and J are TRBV9 and TRBJ2-5; unclear D gene. The germline V gene encodes CDR1 SGDLS and CDR2 YYNGEE. The length of the CDR3 is 16 residues. Trimming left V 5 bases short and J 0 bases short, with 17 bases between. Written as DNA, the CDR3 is TGTGCCAGCAGTTTGTCCCTTCAGTCCAACCAAGAGACCCAGTACTTC. Amino acids: CASSLSLQSNQETQYF.

The gene calls are TRBV28 and TRBJ2-4, with 9 bases matching TRBD2. This CDR3 region has 12 residues. The germline CDR1 and CDR2 sequences are MDHEN and SYDVKM. V lost 8 bases, J lost 6 bases, and 2 bases stayed unmatched. The CDR3 DNA sequence: TGTGCCAGCTCTAGCGGGGCAAACATTCAGTACTTC. Its protein product is CASSSGANIQYF.

This clone was seen just once. The chain couples TRBV18 to TRBJ2-1; D might be TRBD1 (5 bases). CDR3 size: 14 residues. Deletions cut 0 bases from V and 5 bases from J, with 8 bases between. Germline loops: CDR1 KGHSH, CDR2 LQKENI. The CDR3, as DNA: TGTGCCAGCTCACCACCGGGGCAGGACAATGAGCAGTTCTTC. Translation: CASSPPGQDNEQFF.

This chain links TRBV27 with TRBJ2-2, with unresolved D. Looked up from germline, CDR1 is MNHEY and CDR2 is SMNVEV (reference sequence). With 1 base removed from V and 1 base from J, the gap between germline ends came to 4 bases. This CDR3 has 14 amino acids. The CDR3 DNA sequence: TGTGCCAGCAGTTTATGGAGGAACACCGGGGAGCTGTTTTTT. This sequence encodes CASSLWRNTGELFF.

This rearrangement joins TRBV28 to TRBJ1-5; D is perhaps TRBD1 (6 bases). Germline CDR1 and CDR2: MDHEN and SYDVKM. This CDR3 is 14 amino acids long. V lost 2 bases and J lost 5, with 10 bases in between. The CDR3 sequence is CASSLLRGYQPQHF. CDR3 nucleotide sequence: TGTGCCAGCAGTTTACTCAGGGGCTATCAGCCCCAGCATTTT.

There are a few counts of this clone. The chain carries TRBV18 and TRBJ1-1, with TRBD1 identical over 9 bases. This CDR3 contains 14 residues. Germline V gives CDR1 KGHSH, CDR2 LQKENI. Trimming at V came to 3 bases and at J to 5 bases, leaving 4 bases not matched to a gene. The CDR3 here is CASSPTGGWTEAFF. The CDR3 coding sequence is TGTGCCAGCTCACCGACAGGGGGATGGACTGAAGCTTTCTTT.

The chain carries TRBV25-1 and TRBJ1-1, with 9 bases that match TRBD1. CDR3 size: 14 residues. Germline CDR1 MGHDK, CDR2 SYGVNS. The V gene end was trimmed by 7 bases and the J gene end by 4 bases; junction bases not matched to a gene: 7. The CDR3 spells CASKTTGGPTEAFF. The CDR3 DNA reads as TGTGCCAGCAAGACTACAGGGGGCCCCACTGAAGCTTTCTTT.

The CDR3 protein is CASSLRLAVYNEQFF. As DNA, the CDR3 is TGTGCCAGCAGTCTTAGACTAGCGGTCTACAATGAGCAGTTCTTC. The chain has TRBV11-3 and TRBJ2-1; 9 nucleotides align to TRBD2. Germline loops: CDR1 SGHNT, CDR2 YENEEA. The trim removed 6 bases at V and 3 bases at J, leaving 6 bases unmatched. This CDR3 contains 15 residues.

This clone was detected only once. The junction and the germline gene differ at one end; a read error may be behind it. The chain is built from TRBV7-9 and TRBJ2-1; TRBD2 might be the D (5 bases). The CDR3 totals 14 residues. From germline, CDR1 is SEHNR and CDR2 FQNEAQ (reference sequence). CDR3 sequence: CASSLLDSNNEQFF. The CDR3 coding sequence is TGTGCCAGCAGCCTGTTGGACTCCAACAATGAGCAGTTCTTC.

The V gene is TRBV7-2, the J gene TRBJ2-5, with 12 bases matching TRBD2. The CDR3 consists of 14 residues. Germline assignment: CDR1 SGHTA and CDR2 FQGNSA. The ends lost 1 base at V and 10 bases at J; junction bases unmatched: 4. The CDR3 DNA reads TGTGCCAGCAGCTTAGTTCTAGCGGGGGGGGACCAGTACTTC. Translating gives CASSLVLAGGDQYF.

This clone was recorded only once. This chain links TRBV11-3 with TRBJ1-1, with D possibly TRBD1 on 6 matching bases. Germline V gene data show CDR1 as SGHNT and CDR2 as YENEEA. This CDR3 region has 13 residues. Between the trimmed V and J ends, which lost 5 bases and 4 bases, there was a span of 11 bases. This CDR3 is CASSTTTGTEAFF. CDR3 in DNA: TGTGCCAGCAGCACAACGACAGGCACTGAAGCTTTCTTT. The whole variable domain, filled in from reference TRBV11-3 and TRBJ1-1, reads EAGVVQSPRYKIIEKKQPVAFWCNPISGHNTLYWYLQNLGQGPELLIRYENEEAVDDSQLPKDRFSAERLKGVDSTLKIQPAELGDSAVYLCASSTTTGTEAFFGQGTRLTVV.

The chain carries TRBV7-6 and TRBJ1-5; tentative D call: TRBD1 (6 bases). Trimming took off 1 base at V and 6 bases at J, with 16 bases between the two ends. CDR3 length equals 16 residues. Germline CDR1 is SGHVS and CDR2 is FNYEAQ. CDR3 nucleotides: TGTGCCAGCAGCTTAGGTCAGAGGGGGTTAAGTCAGCCCCAGCATTTT. Translated: CASSLGQRGLSQPQHF.

This clone was found a few times. The rearrangement uses TRBV27 and TRBJ2-3, with D possibly TRBD1 on 5 matching bases. Per the germline V gene, CDR1 is MNHEY and CDR2 is SMNVEV (reference sequence). The CDR3 is 14 residues long. V was trimmed by 2 bases and J by 5 bases, leaving 11 bases between them. The CDR3: CASSLIQGGDTQYF. The DNA for the CDR3 is TGTGCCAGCAGTTTAATTCAGGGCGGAGATACGCAGTATTTT.

This clone was detected a few times. The rearrangement joins TRBV9 to TRBJ2-7; 9 positions agree with TRBD1. The CDR3 totals 15 residues. The V gene's germline CDR1 is SGDLS and CDR2 YYNGEE. With V trimmed by 1 base and J by 0 bases, 2 bases remained unmatched. The CDR3: CASSVSGQGSYEQYF. The CDR3 DNA sequence: TGTGCCAGCAGCGTATCGGGACAGGGCTCCTACGAGCAGTACTTC. Based on the CDR3 plus reference TRBV9 and TRBJ2-7, the full variable domain is DSGVTQTPKHLITATGQRVTLRCSPRSGDLSVYWYQQSLDQGLQFLIQYYNGEERAKGNILERFSAQQFPDLHSELNLSSLELGDSALYFCASSVSGQGSYEQYFGPGTRLTVT.

V gene TRBV7-9 combines with J gene TRBJ1-2; unclear D gene. Germline CDR1 is SEHNR and CDR2 is FQNEAQ (reference sequence). The V and J ends lost 5 bases and 0 bases respectively, with 19 bases between them. This CDR3 comprises 17 residues. CDR3 amino acids: CASSLSGSDTSNYGYTF. CDR3 nucleotides: TGTGCCAGCAGCCTTTCGGGGTCGGATACATCTAACTATGGCTACACCTTC.

The chain recombines TRBV7-9 with TRBJ2-7; TRBD1 aligns across 7 bases. The CDR3 has 11 residues. V trimming: 7 bases; J trimming: 6 bases; junction bases outside the gene matches: 3. Germline V gene data show CDR1 as SEHNR and CDR2 as FQNEAQ (reference sequence). The CDR3 bases are TGTGCCAGCACAGACAGGGTCGAGCAGTACTTC. Amino acid sequence: CASTDRVEQYF. Full variable domain (missing parts from reference TRBV7-9 and TRBJ2-7): DTGVSQNPRHKITKRGQNVTFRCDPISEHNRLYWYRQTLGQGPEFLTYFQNEAQLEKSRLLSDRFSAERPKGSFSTLEIQRTEQGDSAMYLCASTDRVEQYFGPGTRLTVT.

The chain couples TRBV7-4 to TRBJ1-4; the D gene is possibly TRBD1 (5 bases). The length of the CDR3 is 13 residues. Looked up from germline, CDR1 is SGHVT and CDR2 is SQSDAQ. Between the trimmed V and J ends, which lost 8 bases and 7 bases, there was a span of 14 bases. The chain's CDR3 is CASPGSGREKLFF. CDR3 coding DNA: TGTGCCAGCCCAGGGTCTGGACGTGAAAAACTGTTTTTT.

This clone was seen more than once but under ten times. The chain is built from TRBV7-8 and TRBJ1-5, with D tentatively TRBD1 (6 bases). V lost 3 bases, J lost 5 bases, and 17 bases lay in between. The CDR3 runs 16 residues. Germline lookup yields CDR1 SGHVS and CDR2 FQNEAQ. CDR3 sequence (DNA): TGTGCCAGCAGCTTGGGTACAGGGAATATGGATCAGCCCCAGCATTTT. Its protein product is CASSLGTGNMDQPQHF. Together with reference TRBV7-8 and TRBJ1-5, the CDR3 gives the full variable domain: GAGVSQSPRYKVAKRGQDVALRCDPISGHVSLFWYQQALGQGPEFLTYFQNEAQLDKSGLPSDRFFAERPEGSVSTLKIQRTQQEDSAVYLCASSLGTGNMDQPQHFGDGTRLSIL.